These 12 T cell receptor beta chains originate from one sample sequenced in a study of blood T cell repertoires in COVID-19. Measured with immunoSEQ multiplex PCR; TCRdb has only the in-frame clones, and not every one. The table lists about 270,000 clones, 80% to 90% of them singletons. The sample was PBMCs or T cells enriched from blood (not recorded which). These receptors were obtained from a woman under 40 with acute COVID-19.

In its sample, this clone was seen once. The chain recombines TRBV20-1 with TRBJ1-5; the D is unclear. The CDR3 is made up of 12 amino acids. With 3 bases removed from V and 5 bases from J, the gap between germline ends came to 8 bases. Germline-derived CDR1 and CDR2 are DFQATT and SNEGSKA (reference sequence). The CDR3 nucleotides are TGCAGTGCTAGTGCCGGGTATCAGCCCCAGCATTTT. This encodes CSASAGYQPQHF.

This sequence joins TRBV28 and TRBJ1-2; D ambiguous. V lost 2 bases and J lost 4, with 8 bases in between. The germline V gene encodes CDR1 MDHEN and CDR2 SYDVKM. The CDR3 covers 13 residues. The DNA of the CDR3 is TGTGCCAGCAGTTTACAGGCAGTCTATGGCTACACCTTC. Translation: CASSLQAVYGYTF.

This clone has just one count. The V call is TRBV9, the J call TRBJ2-7; 11 bases are shared with TRBD1. Germline assignment: CDR1 SGDLS and CDR2 YYNGEE. The CDR3 sequence is 17 residues long. The junction had 10 bases not matched to a gene; V was cut back by 0 bases and J by 5 bases. The CDR3 DNA sequence: TGTGCCAGCAGCGTAGACCCCGGACAGGGGGCGAGGAACGAGCAGTACTTC. Protein: CASSVDPGQGARNEQYF.

This rearrangement joins TRBV7-8 to TRBJ1-6; tentatively, D is TRBD1 (5 bases). Trimming left V 4 bases short and J 6 bases short, with 13 bases between. CDR1 and CDR2 (germline): SGHVS, FQNEAQ. This CDR3 spans 15 amino acids. CDR3 DNA sequence: TGTGCCAGCAGCTCCCGACAGACTCCTAATTCACCCCTCCACTTT. This translates into CASSSRQTPNSPLHF.

The chain is built from TRBV5-1 and TRBJ2-3; 10 bases map to TRBD2. The CDR3 loop spans 15 amino acids. Trimming took 5 bases from V and 6 from J; bases not matched to a gene: 9. From germline, CDR1 is SGHRS and CDR2 YFSETQ. The chain's CDR3 is CASRSLAGASDTQYF. The DNA of the CDR3 is TGCGCCAGCAGGTCTCTAGCGGGAGCTTCTGATACGCAGTATTTT.

The rearrangement uses TRBV27 and TRBJ2-7; 9 bases are shared with TRBD1. The CDR3 loop spans 16 amino acids. CDR1 MNHEY and CDR2 SMNVEV come from the germline V gene (reference sequence). V lost 5 bases, J lost 4 bases, and 12 bases stayed unmatched. CDR3 sequence reads: CASSTGQGGGSYEQYF. In DNA, the CDR3 is TGTGCCAGCAGTACGGGACAGGGTGGGGGTTCTTACGAGCAGTACTTC.

The chain uses TRBV19 and TRBJ2-7; weak D call: TRBD1 (5 bases). V lost 0 bases and J lost 3, with 12 bases in between. CDR3 length: 15 residues. Germline loops: CDR1 LNHDA, CDR2 SQIVND (reference sequence). Here the CDR3 DNA reads TGTGCCAGTAGTATAGATATGACAGCCGACTACGAGCAGTACTTC. It specifies CASSIDMTADYEQYF.

V is TRBV14 and J is TRBJ2-3; 9 nucleotides agree with TRBD2. Germline trimming cut 3 bases from V and 4 bases from J; bases unmatched to any gene: 20. The germline V gene encodes CDR1 SGHDN and CDR2 FVKESK. The CDR3 spans 20 residues. CDR3: CASSQEDVAGEVVWADTQYF. In DNA, the CDR3 is TGTGCCAGCAGCCAGGAAGATGTAGCGGGAGAGGTCGTTTGGGCAGATACGCAGTATTTT.

This chain joins TRBV28 and TRBJ1-5, with a weak D call TRBD1 (6 bases). The CDR3 has 16 residues. CDR1 and CDR2 from the germline V gene are MDHEN and SYDVKM. The V end was cut by 7 bases, the J end by 1 base, with 17 bases between. The CDR3 protein is CASNAHRVVSNQPQHF. The CDR3 coding sequence is TGTGCCAGCAACGCTCACAGGGTGGTGAGCAATCAGCCCCAGCATTTT.

The chain is built from TRBV7-9 and TRBJ2-7, with 9 positions matching TRBD2. CDR1 is SEHNR, CDR2 FQNEAQ, per germline (reference sequence). The CDR3 length is 15 residues. V was clipped by 7 bases and J by 9 bases; unmatched bases: 16. CDR3 loop: CASTQGGTSPAGQYF. In DNA form, the CDR3 reads TGTGCCAGCACCCAAGGTGGGACTAGCCCAGCAGGGCAGTACTTC. The variable domain in full, completed from reference TRBV7-9 and TRBJ2-7, reads DTGVSQNPRHKITKRGQNVTFRCDPISEHNRLYWYRQTLGQGPEFLTYFQNEAQLEKSRLLSDRFSAERPKGSFSTLEIQRTEQGDSAMYLCASTQGGTSPAGQYFGPGTRLTVT.

This clone came up once. J is TRBJ2-7 and V is TRBV3-1 (or the pseudogene TRBV3-2); TRBD2 aligns across 8 bases. The germline V gene encodes CDR1 LGHDT and CDR2 YNNKEL (reference sequence). V lost 0 bases and J lost 3; bases outside the gene matches: 10. CDR3 length equals 17 residues. The CDR3 loop reads CASSQDYSGRANYEQYF. The CDR3 DNA is TGTGCCAGCAGCCAAGATTACAGCGGGAGAGCCAACTACGAGCAGTACTTC.

The chain combines TRBV28 with TRBJ2-3; tentative D call: TRBD1 (5 bases). Germline V gene sequence: CDR1 MDHEN, CDR2 SYDVKM. The CDR3 contains 14 residues. Trimming shortened V by 5 bases and J by 3 bases, and 12 bases separated the two germline ends. The DNA for the CDR3 is TGTGCCAGCAGTCCTGGCAGGGCAACAGATACGCAGTATTTT. Translation: CASSPGRATDTQYF.